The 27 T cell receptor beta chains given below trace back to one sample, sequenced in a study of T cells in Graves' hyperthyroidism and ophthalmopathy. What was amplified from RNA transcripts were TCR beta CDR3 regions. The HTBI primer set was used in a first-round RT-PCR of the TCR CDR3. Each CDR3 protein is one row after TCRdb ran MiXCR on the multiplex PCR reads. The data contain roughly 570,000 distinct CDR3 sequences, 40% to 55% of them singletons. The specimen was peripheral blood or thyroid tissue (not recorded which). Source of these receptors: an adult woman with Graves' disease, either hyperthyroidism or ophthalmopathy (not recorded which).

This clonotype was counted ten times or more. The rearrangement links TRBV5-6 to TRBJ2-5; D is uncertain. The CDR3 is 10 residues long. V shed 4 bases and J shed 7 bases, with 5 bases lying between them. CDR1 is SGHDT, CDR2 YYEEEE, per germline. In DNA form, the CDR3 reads TGTGCCAGCAGCACCGGGACCCAGTACTTC. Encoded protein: CASSTGTQYF.

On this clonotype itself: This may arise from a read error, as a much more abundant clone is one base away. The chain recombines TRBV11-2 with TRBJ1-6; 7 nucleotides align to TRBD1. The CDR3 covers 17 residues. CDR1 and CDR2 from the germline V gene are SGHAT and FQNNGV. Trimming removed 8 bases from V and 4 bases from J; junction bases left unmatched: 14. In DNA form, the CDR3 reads TGTGCCAGCGGCCTCACCTCCGGGACAGCTTATAATTCACCCCTCCACTTT. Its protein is CASGLTSGTAYNSPLHF.

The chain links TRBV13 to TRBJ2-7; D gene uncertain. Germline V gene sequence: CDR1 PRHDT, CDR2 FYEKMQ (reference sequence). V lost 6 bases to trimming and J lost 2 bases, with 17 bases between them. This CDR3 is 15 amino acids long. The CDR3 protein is CASSLSIGYAYEQYF. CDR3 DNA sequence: TGTGCCAGCAGTTTATCGATAGGGTACGCCTACGAGCAGTACTTC.

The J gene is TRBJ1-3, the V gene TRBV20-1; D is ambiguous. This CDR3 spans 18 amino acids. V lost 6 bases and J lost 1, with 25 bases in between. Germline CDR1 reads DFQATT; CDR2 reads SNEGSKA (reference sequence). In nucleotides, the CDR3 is TGCAGTGCCCCCCCCGGTCCCAGGACGACTCTATCTGGAAACACCATATATTTT. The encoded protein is CSAPPGPRTTLSGNTIYF.

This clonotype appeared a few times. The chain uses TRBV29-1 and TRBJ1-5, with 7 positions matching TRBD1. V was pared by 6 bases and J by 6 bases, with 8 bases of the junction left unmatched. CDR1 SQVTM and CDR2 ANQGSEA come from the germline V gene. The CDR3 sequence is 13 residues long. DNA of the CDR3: TGCAGCGTAACCACAGGGGTGGCTCAGCCCCAGCATTTT. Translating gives CSVTTGVAQPQHF.

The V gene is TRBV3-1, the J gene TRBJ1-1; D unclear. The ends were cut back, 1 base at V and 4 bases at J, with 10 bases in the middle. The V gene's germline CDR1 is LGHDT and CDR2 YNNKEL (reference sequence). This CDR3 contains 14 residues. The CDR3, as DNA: TGTGCCAGCAGCCAAGTTCGGGTAGTCACTGAAGCTTTCTTT. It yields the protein CASSQVRVVTEAFF.

This CDR3 reads CATSSRDRQNEKLFF. CDR3 sequence (DNA): TGTGCCACCAGCAGCCGGGACAGACAAAATGAAAAACTGTTTTTT. The chain links TRBV15 to TRBJ1-4, with 7 bases matching TRBD1. Germline CDR1 reads LNHNV; CDR2 reads YYDKDF (reference sequence). V gave up 3 bases and J gave up 5 bases; unmatched junction bases: 6. The CDR3 loop spans 15 amino acids.

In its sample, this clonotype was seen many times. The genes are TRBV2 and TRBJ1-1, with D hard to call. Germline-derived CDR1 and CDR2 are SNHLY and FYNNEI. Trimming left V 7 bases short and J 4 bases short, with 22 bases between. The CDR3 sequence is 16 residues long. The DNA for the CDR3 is TGTGCCAGCAAACCGGGTTCGGGCGGGGAGGCCACTGAAGCTTTCTTT. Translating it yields CASKPGSGGEATEAFF. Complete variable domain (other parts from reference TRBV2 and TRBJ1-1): EPEVTQTPSHQVTQMGQEVILRCVPISNHLYFYWYRQILGQKVEFLVSFYNNEISEKSEIFDDQFSVERPDGSNFTLKIRSTKLEDSAMYFCASKPGSGGEATEAFFGQGTRLTVV.

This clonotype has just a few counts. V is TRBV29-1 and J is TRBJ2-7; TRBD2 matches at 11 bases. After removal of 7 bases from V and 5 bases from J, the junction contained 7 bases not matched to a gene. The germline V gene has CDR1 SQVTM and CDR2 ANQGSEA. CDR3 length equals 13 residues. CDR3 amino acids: CSAGTSGLDEQYF. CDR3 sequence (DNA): TGCAGCGCTGGGACTAGCGGACTCGACGAGCAGTACTTC.

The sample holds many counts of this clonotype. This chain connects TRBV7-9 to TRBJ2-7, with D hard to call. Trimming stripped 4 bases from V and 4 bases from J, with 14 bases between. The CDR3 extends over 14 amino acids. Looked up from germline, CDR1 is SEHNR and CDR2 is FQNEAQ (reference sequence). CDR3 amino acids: CASSSKDGSYEQYF. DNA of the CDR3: TGTGCCAGCAGCTCCAAGGACGGATCATACGAGCAGTACTTC.

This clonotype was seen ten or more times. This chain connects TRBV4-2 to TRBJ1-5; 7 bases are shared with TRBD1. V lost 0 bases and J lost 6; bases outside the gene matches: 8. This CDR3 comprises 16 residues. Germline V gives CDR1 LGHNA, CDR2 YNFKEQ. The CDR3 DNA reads TGTGCCAGCAGCCAAGATCGAGACAGGGCTTTTCAGCCCCAGCATTTT. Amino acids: CASSQDRDRAFQPQHF.

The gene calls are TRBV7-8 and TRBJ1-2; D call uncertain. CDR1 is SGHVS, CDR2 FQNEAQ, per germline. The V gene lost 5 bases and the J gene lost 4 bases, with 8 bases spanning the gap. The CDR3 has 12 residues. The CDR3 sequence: CASSPTVYGYTF. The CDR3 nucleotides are TGTGCCAGCAGCCCCACCGTCTATGGCTACACCTTC.

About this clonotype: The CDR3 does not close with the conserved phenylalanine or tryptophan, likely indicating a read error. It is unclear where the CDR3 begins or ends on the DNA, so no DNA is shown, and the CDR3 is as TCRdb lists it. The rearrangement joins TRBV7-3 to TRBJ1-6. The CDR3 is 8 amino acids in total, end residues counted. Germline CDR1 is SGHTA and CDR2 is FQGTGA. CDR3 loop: CASSDGAS.

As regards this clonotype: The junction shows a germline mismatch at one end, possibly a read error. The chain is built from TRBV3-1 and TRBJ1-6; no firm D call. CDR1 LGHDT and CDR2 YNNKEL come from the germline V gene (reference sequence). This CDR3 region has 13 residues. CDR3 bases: TGTGCCAGCAGCCTTTCGAGGGATTCACCCCCCCACTTT. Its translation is CASSLSRDSPPHF. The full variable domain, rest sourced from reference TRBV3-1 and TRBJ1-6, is DTAVSQTPKYLVTQMGNDKSIKCEQNLGHDTMYWYKQDSKKFLKIMFSYNNKELIINETVPNRFSPKSPDKAHLNLHINSLELGDSAVYFCASSLSRDSPPHFGNGTRLTVT.

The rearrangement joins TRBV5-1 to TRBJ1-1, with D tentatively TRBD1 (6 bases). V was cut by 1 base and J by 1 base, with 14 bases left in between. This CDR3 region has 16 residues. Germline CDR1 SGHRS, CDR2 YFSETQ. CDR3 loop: CASSLNPGHRNTEAFF. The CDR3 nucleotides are TGCGCCAGCAGCTTGAACCCGGGACACCGGAACACTGAAGCTTTCTTT.

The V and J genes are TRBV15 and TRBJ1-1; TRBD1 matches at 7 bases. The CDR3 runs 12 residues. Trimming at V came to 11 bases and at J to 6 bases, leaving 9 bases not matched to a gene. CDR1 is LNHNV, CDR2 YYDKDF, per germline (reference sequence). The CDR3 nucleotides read TGTGCCTCGTCACACAGGGGCGCTGAAGCTTTCTTT. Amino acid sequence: CASSHRGAEAFF. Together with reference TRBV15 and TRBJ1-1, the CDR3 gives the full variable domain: DAMVIQNPRYQVTQFGKPVTLSCSQTLNHNVMYWYQQKSSQAPKLLFHYYDKDFNNEADTPDNFQSRRPNTSFCFLDIRSPGLGDTAMYLCASSHRGAEAFFGQGTRLTVV.

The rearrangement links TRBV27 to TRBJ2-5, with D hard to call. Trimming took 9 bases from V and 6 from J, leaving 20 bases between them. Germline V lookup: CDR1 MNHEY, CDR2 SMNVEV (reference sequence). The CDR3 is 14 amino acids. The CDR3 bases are TGTGCCAGTACTGATTGGGTTAGCTCGCAGACCCAGTACTTC. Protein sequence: CASTDWVSSQTQYF.

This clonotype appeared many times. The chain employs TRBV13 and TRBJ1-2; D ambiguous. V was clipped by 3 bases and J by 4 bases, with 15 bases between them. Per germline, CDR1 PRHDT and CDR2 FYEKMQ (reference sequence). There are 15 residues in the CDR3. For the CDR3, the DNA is TGTGCCAGCAGCTTTGGGCTCCAGGACGGCTATGGCTACACCTTC. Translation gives CASSFGLQDGYGYTF.

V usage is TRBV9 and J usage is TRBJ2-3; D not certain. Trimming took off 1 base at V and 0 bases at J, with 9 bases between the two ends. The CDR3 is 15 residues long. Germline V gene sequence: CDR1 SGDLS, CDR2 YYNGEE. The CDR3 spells CASSVSKSSTDTQYF. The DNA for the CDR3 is TGTGCCAGCAGCGTATCAAAGTCAAGCACAGATACGCAGTATTTT.

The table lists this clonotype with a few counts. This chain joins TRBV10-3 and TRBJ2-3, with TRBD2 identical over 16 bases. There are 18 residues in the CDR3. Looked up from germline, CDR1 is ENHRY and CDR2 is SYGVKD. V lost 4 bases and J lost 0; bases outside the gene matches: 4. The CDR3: CAISGGLAGGGSTDTQYF. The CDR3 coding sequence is TGTGCCATCAGTGGGGGACTAGCGGGGGGGGGAAGCACAGATACGCAGTATTTT.

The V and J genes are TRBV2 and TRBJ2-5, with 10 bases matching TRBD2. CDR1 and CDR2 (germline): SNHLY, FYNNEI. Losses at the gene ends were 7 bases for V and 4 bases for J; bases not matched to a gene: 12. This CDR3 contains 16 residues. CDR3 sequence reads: CASIGFLAGDGETQYF. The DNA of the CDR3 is TGTGCCAGCATCGGTTTCCTAGCGGGAGACGGAGAGACCCAGTACTTC.

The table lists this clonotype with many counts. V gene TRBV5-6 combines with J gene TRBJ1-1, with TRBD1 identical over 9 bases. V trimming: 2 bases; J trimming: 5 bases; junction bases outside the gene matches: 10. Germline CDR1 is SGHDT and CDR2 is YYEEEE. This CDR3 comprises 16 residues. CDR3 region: CASSFSGQGSLTEAFF. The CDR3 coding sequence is TGTGCCAGCAGCTTTTCGGGACAGGGTTCTTTGACTGAAGCTTTCTTT.

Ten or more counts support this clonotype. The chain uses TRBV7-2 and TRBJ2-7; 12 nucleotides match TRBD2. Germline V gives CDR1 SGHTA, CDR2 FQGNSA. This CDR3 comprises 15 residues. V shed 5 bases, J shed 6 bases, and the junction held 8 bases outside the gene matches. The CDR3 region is CASSSSSGRASEQYF. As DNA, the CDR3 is TGTGCCAGCAGCAGCTCTAGCGGGAGGGCCTCCGAGCAGTACTTC.

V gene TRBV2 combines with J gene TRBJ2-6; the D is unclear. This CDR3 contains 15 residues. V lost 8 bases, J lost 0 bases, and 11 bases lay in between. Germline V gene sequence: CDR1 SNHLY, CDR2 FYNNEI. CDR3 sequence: CASYEQISGANVLTF. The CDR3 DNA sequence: TGTGCCAGCTATGAGCAGATCTCTGGGGCCAACGTCCTGACTTTC.

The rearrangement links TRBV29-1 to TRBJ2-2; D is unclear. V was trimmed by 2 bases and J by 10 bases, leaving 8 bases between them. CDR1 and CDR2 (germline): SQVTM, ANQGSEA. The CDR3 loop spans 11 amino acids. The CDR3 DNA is TGCAGCGTTGAACTGGGCTCGGAGCTGTTTTTT. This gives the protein CSVELGSELFF.

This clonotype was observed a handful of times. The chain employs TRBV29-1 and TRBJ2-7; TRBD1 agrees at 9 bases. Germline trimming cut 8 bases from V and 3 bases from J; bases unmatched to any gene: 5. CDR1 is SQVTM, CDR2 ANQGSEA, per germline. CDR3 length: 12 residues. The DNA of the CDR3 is TGCAGCTCTATGACAGGGGGCTACGAGCAGTACTTC. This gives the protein CSSMTGGYEQYF.

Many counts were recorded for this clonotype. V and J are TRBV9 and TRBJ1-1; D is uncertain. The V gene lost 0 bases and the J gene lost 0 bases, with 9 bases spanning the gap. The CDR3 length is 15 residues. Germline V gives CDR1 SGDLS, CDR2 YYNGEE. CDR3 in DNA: TGTGCCAGCAGCGTAGAAGGAGTCATGAACACTGAAGCTTTCTTT. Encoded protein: CASSVEGVMNTEAFF.